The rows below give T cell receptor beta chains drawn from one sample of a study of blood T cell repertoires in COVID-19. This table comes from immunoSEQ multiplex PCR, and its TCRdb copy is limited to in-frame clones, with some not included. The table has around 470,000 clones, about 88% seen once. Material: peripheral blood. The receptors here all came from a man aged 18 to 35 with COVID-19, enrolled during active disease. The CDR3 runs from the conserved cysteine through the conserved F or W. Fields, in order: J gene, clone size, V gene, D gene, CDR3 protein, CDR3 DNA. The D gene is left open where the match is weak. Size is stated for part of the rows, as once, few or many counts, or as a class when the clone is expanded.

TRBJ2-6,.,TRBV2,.,CASTILGTGANVLTF,TGTGCCAGCACTATTCTAGGAACTGGGGCCAACGTCCTGACTTTC
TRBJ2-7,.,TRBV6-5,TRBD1,CASSRGYVSEQYF,TGTGCCAGCAGCAGGGGGTACGTAAGCGAGCAGTACTTC
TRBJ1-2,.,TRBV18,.,CASSYPGAGIYGYTF,TGTGCCAGCTCCTACCCTGGGGCAGGGATCTATGGCTACACCTTC
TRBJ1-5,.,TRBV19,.,CASSIVENNQPQHF,TGTGCCAGTAGTATAGTAGAGAACAATCAGCCCCAGCATTTT
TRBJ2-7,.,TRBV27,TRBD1,CASSIRDRSNEQYF,TGTGCCAGCAGTATACGGGACAGGTCGAACGAGCAGTACTTC
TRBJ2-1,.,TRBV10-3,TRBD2,CAISESGGGLRGDEQFF,TGTGCCATCAGTGAGTCTGGGGGAGGGTTGAGGGGCGATGAGCAGTTCTTC
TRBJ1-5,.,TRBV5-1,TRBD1,CASSLTGGHQPQHF,TGCGCCAGCAGCTTGACAGGGGGCCATCAGCCCCAGCATTTT
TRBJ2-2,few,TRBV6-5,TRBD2,CASVAGADSGELFF,TGTGCCAGCGTGGCGGGAGCCGATAGCGGGGAGCTGTTTTTT
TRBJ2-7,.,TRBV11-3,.,CASSRTGAGAYEQYF,TGTGCCAGCAGCCGGACGGGGGCGGGGGCCTACGAGCAGTACTTC
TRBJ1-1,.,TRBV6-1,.,CASSEFSNTEAFF,TGTGCCAGCAGTGAATTTAGTAACACTGAAGCTTTCTTT
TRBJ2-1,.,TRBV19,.,CASSRRGGNEQFF,TGTGCCAGTAGTAGGAGAGGGGGCAATGAGCAGTTCTTC
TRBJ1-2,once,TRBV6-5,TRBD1,CASSYPGQGAFGYTF,TGTGCCAGCAGTTACCCCGGACAGGGGGCGTTTGGCTACACCTTC
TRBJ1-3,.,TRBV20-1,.,CSANRGNTIYF,TGCAGTGCCAATCGGGGGAACACCATATATTTT
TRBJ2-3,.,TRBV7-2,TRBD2,CASSLQLAGADTQYF,TGTGCCAGCAGCTTACAGCTAGCGGGAGCAGATACGCAGTATTTT
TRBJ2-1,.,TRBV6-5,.,CASRRRDSEINEQFF,TGTGCCAGCAGGCGCCGGGACTCCGAAATCAATGAGCAGTTCTTC
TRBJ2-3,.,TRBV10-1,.,CASSRTATDTQYF,TGCGCCAGCAGTAGGACAGCCACAGATACGCAGTATTTT
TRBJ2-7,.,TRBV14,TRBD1,CASSQPGTGLYEQYF,TGTGCCAGCAGCCAACCCGGGACAGGGTTGTACGAGCAGTACTTC
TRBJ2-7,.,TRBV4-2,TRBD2,CASSVAGDYYEQYF,TGTGCCAGCAGCGTAGCGGGGGACTACTACGAGCAGTACTTC
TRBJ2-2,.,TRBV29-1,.,CSVAGDYTGELFF,TGCAGCGTTGCCGGGGACTACACCGGGGAGCTGTTTTTT
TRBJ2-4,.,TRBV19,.,CASRRAGEAKNIQYF,TGTGCCAGTAGGAGAGCCGGAGAAGCCAAAAACATTCAGTACTTC
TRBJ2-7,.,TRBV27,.,CASSSATTYEQYF,TGTGCCAGCAGTAGTGCGACAACCTACGAGCAGTACTTC
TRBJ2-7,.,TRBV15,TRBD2,CATSREPSGGSTYEQYF,TGTGCCACCAGCAGAGAGCCTAGCGGGGGCTCCACCTACGAGCAGTACTTC
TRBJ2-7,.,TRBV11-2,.,CASSLAISGNYEQYF,TGTGCCAGCAGCTTAGCTATTAGCGGAAATTACGAGCAGTACTTC
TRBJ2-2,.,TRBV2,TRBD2,CASSGEGGANTGELFF,TGTGCCAGCAGTGGGGAGGGTGGGGCGAACACCGGGGAGCTGTTTTTT
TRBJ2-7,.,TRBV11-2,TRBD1,CASSLDRTGTGGYEQYF,TGTGCCAGCAGCTTAGATCGTACCGGGACAGGGGGCTACGAGCAGTACTTC
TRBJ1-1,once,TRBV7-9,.,CASSPSGVDTEAFF,TGTGCCAGCAGCCCCTCAGGGGTAGACACTGAAGCTTTCTTT
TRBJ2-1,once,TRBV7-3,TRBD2,CASSITSGRHNEQFF,TGTGCCAGCAGCATCACTAGCGGGAGGCACAATGAGCAGTTCTTC
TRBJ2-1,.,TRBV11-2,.,CASSSTRQIYNEQFF,TGTGCCAGCAGCTCAACACGACAAATCTACAATGAGCAGTTCTTC
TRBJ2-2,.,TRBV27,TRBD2,CASSLVGGANTGELFF,TGTGCCAGCAGTTTAGTCGGGGGGGCGAACACCGGGGAGCTGTTTTTT
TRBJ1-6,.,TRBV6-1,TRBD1,CASSAITGDGNSPLHF,TGTGCCAGCAGTGCTATAACAGGGGATGGTAATTCACCCCTCCACTTT
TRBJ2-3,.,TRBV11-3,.,CASSLGFSSTDTQYF,TGTGCCAGCAGCTTAGGCTTCAGTAGCACAGATACGCAGTATTTT
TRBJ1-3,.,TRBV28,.,CASSPRTSSGNTIYF,TGTGCCAGCAGCCCTAGGACATCCTCTGGAAACACCATATATTTT
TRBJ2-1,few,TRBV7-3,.,CASSLGAYNEQFF,TGTGCCAGCAGCTTAGGAGCTTACAATGAGCAGTTCTTC
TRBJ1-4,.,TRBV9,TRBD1,CASSVGQGARREKLFF,TGTGCCAGCAGCGTAGGACAGGGGGCGCGTAGGGAAAAACTGTTTTTT
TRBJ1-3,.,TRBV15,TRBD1,CATSREGTAGNTIYF,TGTGCCACCAGCAGAGAAGGGACAGCTGGAAACACCATATATTTT
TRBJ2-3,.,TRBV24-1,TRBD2,CATSETSLTDTQYF,TGTGCCACCAGTGAGACTAGCCTCACAGATACGCAGTATTTT
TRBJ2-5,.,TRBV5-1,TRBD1,CASSARTGVGQETQYF,TGCGCCAGCAGCGCCCGGACAGGGGTCGGCCAAGAGACCCAGTACTTC
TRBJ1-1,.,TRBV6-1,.,CASSDWQNTEAFF,TGTGCCAGCAGTGATTGGCAGAACACTGAAGCTTTCTTT
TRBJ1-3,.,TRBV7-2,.,CASSLVYRVRGNTIYF,TGTGCCAGCAGCTTAGTATACAGGGTCAGGGGAAACACCATATATTTT
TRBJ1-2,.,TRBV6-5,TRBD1,CASSYAVQGTGYGYTF,TGTGCCAGCAGTTACGCTGTACAGGGGACTGGCTATGGCTACACCTTC
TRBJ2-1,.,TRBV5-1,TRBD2,CASSPGGAPYNEQFF,TGCGCCAGCAGCCCCGGGGGGGCCCCCTACAATGAGCAGTTCTTC
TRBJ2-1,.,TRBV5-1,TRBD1,CASSSARTGGRNEQFF,TGCGCCAGCAGCTCAGCAAGGACAGGGGGGAGGAATGAGCAGTTCTTC
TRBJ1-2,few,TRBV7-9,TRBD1,CASSPGGSYGYTF,TGTGCCAGCAGCCCAGGGGGGTCCTATGGCTACACCTTC
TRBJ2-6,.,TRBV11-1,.,CASSLQGSGANVLTF,TGTGCCAGCAGCCTACAGGGATCTGGGGCCAACGTCCTGACTTTC
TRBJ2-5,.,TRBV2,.,CASSALQGQETQYF,TGTGCCAGCAGCGCTCTACAGGGACAAGAGACCCAGTACTTC
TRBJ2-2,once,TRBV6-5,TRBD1,CASSYSRGSGELFF,TGTGCCAGCAGTTACTCCAGGGGGTCCGGGGAGCTGTTTTTT
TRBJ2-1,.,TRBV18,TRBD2,CASSRGTSGETPTFF,TGTGCCAGCTCACGCGGGACTAGCGGGGAAACCCCCACGTTCTTC
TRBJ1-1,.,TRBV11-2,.,CASSLGRRRGTFF,TGTGCCAGCAGCTTAGGCCGGCGGAGGGGAACTTTCTTT
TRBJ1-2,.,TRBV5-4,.,CASRQGNTYGYTF,TGTGCCAGCAGACAGGGCAACACCTATGGCTACACCTTC
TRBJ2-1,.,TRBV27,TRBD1,CASGRTGDTNEQFF,TGTGCCAGCGGGAGGACAGGGGATACCAATGAGCAGTTCTTC
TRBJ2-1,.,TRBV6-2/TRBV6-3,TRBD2,CASSTSGFRAGPQEQFF,TGTGCCAGCAGCACCTCGGGGTTTCGAGCGGGGCCCCAGGAGCAGTTCTTC
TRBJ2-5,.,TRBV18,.,CASSPNGGETQYF,TGTGCCAGCTCACCGAACGGAGGGGAGACCCAGTACTTC
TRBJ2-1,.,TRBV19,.,CASTPPGYEQFF,TGTGCCAGTACCCCCCCCGGGTATGAGCAGTTCTTC
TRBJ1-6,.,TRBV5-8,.,CASRKPQGQNSPLHF,TGTGCCAGCAGAAAACCACAGGGCCAGAATTCACCCCTCCACTTT
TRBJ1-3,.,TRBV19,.,CASCSMLSSGNTIYF,TGTGCCAGTTGTTCGATGTTGAGCTCTGGAAACACCATATATTTT